The TCR beta chain described here comes from a study of early stage breast cancer tumors. Turning to the study itself: Each sample averaged roughly 9.6-fold read coverage.

Each sample had two DNA replicates, about 0.47 ug blood or around 1.6 ug tissue. Assay used: immunoSEQ multiplex PCR; TCRdb lists only in-frame clones, some missing. The repertoire consists of tens of thousands of clones, with around 67% occurring once and the leading ten covering 4.7%. The V end lost 0 bases, the J end lost 1 base, and 10 bases lay between the germline ends. Germline assignment: CDR1 LGHNA and CDR2 YSLEER. The CDR3 runs 15 residues. General observations from the study: Most shared enriched TCRB sequences were commonly generated ones. Blood repertoires resembled normal breast more than tumor.

In regard to this clone: No antigen is known for it.

The chain employs TRBV4-3 and TRBJ2-7, with D unclear. Input material: blood. The receptor was isolated from a middle-aged person with breast cancer. The CDR3 bases are TGCGCCAGCAGCCAAGATTCGCCAGGATCCTACGAGCAGTACTTC. Its translation is CASSQDSPGSYEQYF.